The TCR beta chain described here comes from a study of identical twins. Study findings and constraints: Fewer insertions characterized abundant cord blood beta clonotypes, whereas memory repertoires showed none.

This CDR3 contains 15 residues. Between the trimmed V and J ends, which lost 3 bases and 2 bases, there was a span of 9 bases. CDR1 and CDR2 (germline): SGHRS, YFSETQ. Many counts were recorded for this clonotype. The antigen remains unidentified. Template switching supplied a universal primer site; unique molecular identifiers were carried on the cDNA. TCRdb processed the 5' RACE reads anew with MiXCR; each CDR3 protein has one entry. In the table there are just over 500,000 distinct CDR3 sequences, around 20% of which are singletons. This same sample was also part of a study on T cells expressing NK-cell markers. As reported in that work: The TCR beta repertoires originated in sorted CD3+CD56+NKG2C+, CD3+CD56+NKG2C- and CD3+CD56-NKG2C+ T cells.

This receptor was taken from a woman in her late teens or twenties in good health. The specimen was CD4+ T cells sorted from blood. The chain combines TRBV5-1 with TRBJ2-6; D remains unclear. The CDR3 DNA follows: TGCGCCAGCAGCTCATTTTCCCCTGGGGCCAACGTCCTGACTTTC. This gives the protein CASSSFSPGANVLTF.